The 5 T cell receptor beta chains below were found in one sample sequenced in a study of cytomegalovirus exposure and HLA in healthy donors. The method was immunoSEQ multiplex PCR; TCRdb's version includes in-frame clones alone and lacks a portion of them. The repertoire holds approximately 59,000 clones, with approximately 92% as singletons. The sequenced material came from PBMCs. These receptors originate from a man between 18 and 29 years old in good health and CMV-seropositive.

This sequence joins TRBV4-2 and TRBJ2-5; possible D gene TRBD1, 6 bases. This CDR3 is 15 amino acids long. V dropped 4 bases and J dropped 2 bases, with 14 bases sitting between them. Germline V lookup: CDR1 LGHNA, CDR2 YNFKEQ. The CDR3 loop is CASSPGDGSQETQYF. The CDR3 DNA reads TGTGCCAGCAGCCCAGGGGACGGGTCGCAAGAGACCCAGTACTTC.

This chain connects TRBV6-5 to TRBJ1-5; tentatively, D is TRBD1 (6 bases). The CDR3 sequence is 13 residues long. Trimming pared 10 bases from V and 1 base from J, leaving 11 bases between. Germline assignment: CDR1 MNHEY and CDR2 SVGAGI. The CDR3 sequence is CATKGGSNQPQHF. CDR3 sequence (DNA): TGTGCCACAAAGGGGGGGAGCAATCAGCCCCAGCATTTT.

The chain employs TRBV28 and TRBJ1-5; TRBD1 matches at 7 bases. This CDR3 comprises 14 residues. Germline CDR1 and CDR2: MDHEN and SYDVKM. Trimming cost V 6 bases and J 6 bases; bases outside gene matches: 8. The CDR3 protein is CASRGNRGRQPQHF. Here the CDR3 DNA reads TGTGCCAGCAGAGGTAACAGGGGACGTCAGCCCCAGCATTTT.

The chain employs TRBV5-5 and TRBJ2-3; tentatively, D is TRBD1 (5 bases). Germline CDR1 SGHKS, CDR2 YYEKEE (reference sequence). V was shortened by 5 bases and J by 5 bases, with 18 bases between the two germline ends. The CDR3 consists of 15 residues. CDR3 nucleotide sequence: TGTGCCAGCAGTTCTGACAGCCTAAAGGGAGATACGCAGTATTTT. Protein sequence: CASSSDSLKGDTQYF.

As DNA, the CDR3 is TGTGCCAGCAGTCCCTCAGGGGGGCAAGAGACCCAGTACTTC. This translates into CASSPSGGQETQYF. The genes are TRBV6-6 and TRBJ2-5, with D possibly matching TRBD1 (7 bases). Germline CDR1 is MNHNY and CDR2 is SVGAGI (reference sequence). The V end lost 5 bases, the J end lost 2 bases, and 12 bases lay between the germline ends. CDR3 length equals 14 residues.